These 27 T cell receptor beta chains originate from one sample sequenced in a study of T cells after yellow fever vaccination. TCRdb ran MiXCR on the 5' RACE reads and lists one entry per CDR3 protein. The sample has roughly 110,000 distinct CDR3 sequences; approximately 8.4% are singletons. This material consisted of CD8+ T cells sorted from PBMCs, taken 45 days after the yellow fever booster vaccination. These receptors all come from a man aged 25 to 40 who received the YFV17D yellow fever vaccine.

The chain has TRBV20-1 and TRBJ2-7, with 12 bases fitting TRBD2. Per the germline V gene, CDR1 is DFQATT and CDR2 is SNEGSKA (reference sequence). V shed 6 bases, J shed 7 bases, and the junction held 7 bases outside the gene matches. The CDR3 has 13 residues. This CDR3 is CSAPLAGGVEQYF. CDR3 bases: TGCAGTGCCCCACTAGCGGGAGGAGTAGAGCAGTACTTC.

This clonotype was detected many times. The rearrangement links TRBV11-2 to TRBJ2-5; either TRBD1 or TRBD2 may fit D (5 bases each). Trimming removed 5 bases at V and 5 bases at J, with 12 bases between. The CDR3 has 13 amino acids. Germline V gives CDR1 SGHAT, CDR2 FQNNGV. In nucleotides, the CDR3 is TGTGCCAGCAGCCCCTGGGACGGGGAGACCCAGTACTTC. It translates to CASSPWDGETQYF.

The chain has TRBV5-8 and TRBJ2-7; D tentatively reads TRBD1 or TRBD2 (5 bases each). Germline V gene data show CDR1 as SGHTS and CDR2 as YDEGEE. Deletions cut 6 bases from V and 3 bases from J, with 16 bases between. The CDR3 is 14 residues long. The CDR3 sequence: CASIDGAARYEQYF. CDR3 DNA: TGTGCCAGCATCGACGGGGCCGCTCGCTACGAGCAGTACTTC.

This clonotype was found many times. The rearrangement joins TRBV19 to TRBJ2-7; 8 nucleotides match TRBD1. CDR1 LNHDA and CDR2 SQIVND come from the germline V gene (reference sequence). J gave up 0 bases and V 5 bases, and 9 bases lay outside the gene matches. The CDR3 covers 16 residues. This chain's CDR3 is CASSPGQEISSYEQYF. The CDR3 DNA follows: TGTGCCAGTAGTCCGGGACAGGAAATTAGCTCCTACGAGCAGTACTTC.

This clonotype was counted a few times. The chain combines TRBV5-4 with TRBJ2-7; 8 bases map to TRBD2. The germline CDR1 and CDR2 sequences are SGHNT and YYREEE (reference sequence). Trimming at V came to 10 bases and at J to 3 bases, leaving 18 bases not matched to a gene. The CDR3 contains 16 residues. Here the CDR3 DNA reads TGTGCCGCCCAAGCCAATAGCGGGGAAGACCTCTACGAGCAGTACTTC. It codes for CAAQANSGEDLYEQYF. Combining the CDR3 with reference TRBV5-4 and TRBJ2-7 gives the whole variable domain ETGVTQSPTHLIKTRGQQVTLRCSSQSGHNTVSWYQQALGQGPQFIFQYYREEENGRGNFPPRFSGLQFPNYSSELNVNALELDDSALYLCAAQANSGEDLYEQYFGPGTRLTVT.

This clonotype was seen repeatedly, ten times or more. The V and J genes are TRBV14 and TRBJ1-1, with no clear D. The germline gives CDR1 SGHDN, CDR2 FVKESK. This CDR3 region has 14 residues. The germline V and J ends were trimmed by 7 bases and 0 bases, with 12 bases remaining between them. The CDR3 DNA is TGTGCCAGCACCCCGGACGGCATGAACACTGAAGCTTTCTTT. Its protein is CASTPDGMNTEAFF.

This clonotype was detected ten times or more. This sequence joins TRBV20-1 and TRBJ2-1, with TRBD2 matching 10 bases. The germline gives CDR1 DFQATT, CDR2 SNEGSKA (reference sequence). Trimming took 3 bases from V and 5 from J; bases not matched to a gene: 10. CDR3 length: 16 residues. CDR3 DNA: TGCAGTGCTAGCGCCCCAGGGACTAGCGCGAACAATGAGCAGTTCTTC. Protein: CSASAPGTSANNEQFF.

In this sample, this clonotype turned up many times. The V call is TRBV10-2, the J call TRBJ2-1, with 8 positions matching TRBD2. The V gene end was trimmed by 6 bases and the J gene end by 5 bases; junction bases not matched to a gene: 6. CDR1 and CDR2 from the germline V gene are WSHSY and SAAADI. The CDR3 has 14 amino acids. CDR3 nucleotide sequence: TGCGCCAGCAGCCACTGGACTAGCCACAATGAGCAGTTCTTC. As protein: CASSHWTSHNEQFF.

This clonotype has a handful of counts. The chain carries TRBV20-1 and TRBJ2-7, with D possibly being TRBD2 (5 bases). The length of the CDR3 is 13 residues. Trimming removed 1 base from V and 1 base from J, with 8 bases in between. Germline CDR1 is DFQATT and CDR2 is SNEGSKA (reference sequence). CDR3 loop: CSARVTSSYEQYF. The CDR3 DNA reads TGCAGTGCTAGAGTAACTAGTTCCTACGAGCAGTACTTC.

Of note for this clonotype: Germline and junction disagree at one end, which may indicate a read error. The chain is built from TRBV2 and TRBJ1-4, with D perhaps matching TRBD1 (6 bases). From germline, CDR1 is SNHLY and CDR2 FYNNEI. CDR3 length: 15 amino acids. DNA of the CDR3: TGTACCAGCAGTCGGACAGATGCAACTAATGAAAAACTGTTTTTT. This sequence encodes CTSSRTDATNEKLFF.

The rearrangement joins TRBV25-1 to TRBJ2-7, with D possibly matching TRBD1 (6 bases). The CDR3 has 15 residues. V was trimmed by 5 bases and J by 7 bases, leaving 21 bases between them. Germline V gene sequence: CDR1 MGHDK, CDR2 SYGVNS. CDR3 DNA sequence: TGTGCCAGCAGTTTAGTTTCCAGGGGAAGCGGAGAGCAGTACTTC. Protein: CASSLVSRGSGEQYF.

The chain employs TRBV7-8 and TRBJ2-7; no clear D gene. CDR3 length: 15 residues. V was clipped by 1 base and J by 4 bases, with 14 bases between them. CDR1 is SGHVS, CDR2 FQNEAQ, per germline. The CDR3 region is CASSLDSGHLYEQYF. The DNA for the CDR3 is TGTGCCAGCAGCTTAGATTCTGGCCATCTATACGAGCAGTACTTC.

This clonotype was seen at least ten times. The rearrangement uses TRBV6-5 and TRBJ2-1; possible D gene TRBD2, 6 bases. Germline V gene data show CDR1 as MNHEY and CDR2 as SVGAGI. The CDR3 contains 16 residues. V was clipped by 6 bases and J by 8 bases, with 23 bases between them. The CDR3, as DNA: TGTGCCAGCAGCTACGGGGACCCACCCGCGGGATATGAGCAGTTCTTC. Amino acids: CASSYGDPPAGYEQFF.

The table lists this clonotype with a few counts. The J gene is TRBJ2-7, the V gene TRBV7-9; no firm D call. The germline V and J ends were trimmed by 4 bases and 5 bases, with 15 bases remaining between them. Per the germline V gene, CDR1 is SEHNR and CDR2 is FQNEAQ (reference sequence). The CDR3 length is 14 residues. In DNA, the CDR3 is TGTGCCAGCAGCTCATCCCCCGGTCGGGACGAGCAGTACTTC. Translating gives CASSSSPGRDEQYF.

This clonotype was observed many times. The V call is TRBV29-1, the J call TRBJ2-3, with 7 bases that match TRBD2. Looked up from germline, CDR1 is SQVTM and CDR2 is ANQGSEA. This CDR3 has 13 amino acids. The J segment lost 2 bases and the V segment lost 4 bases, leaving 3 bases of the junction unmatched. The CDR3 DNA is TGCAGCGTTGTTGGGAGGGACACAGATACGCAGTATTTT. The encoded protein is CSVVGRDTDTQYF.

The chain combines TRBV4-3 with TRBJ2-1; a weak D match, TRBD2 (7 bases). The CDR3 length is 14 residues. Between the trimmed V and J ends, which lost 11 bases and 9 bases, there was a span of 23 bases. Germline V gives CDR1 LGHNA, CDR2 YSLEER. Written as DNA, the CDR3 is TGCGCCTCCGGGGGGCGGTTAAGGTTGGGTGAGCAGTTCTTC. Amino acid sequence: CASGGRLRLGEQFF.

The table lists this clonotype with many counts. The rearrangement uses TRBV27 and TRBJ2-7; 10 bases fit TRBD2. There are 15 residues in the CDR3. The trim removed 1 base at V and 3 bases at J, leaving 3 bases unmatched. Looked up from germline, CDR1 is MNHEY and CDR2 is SMNVEV (reference sequence). In DNA, the CDR3 is TGTGCCAGCAGTTTATATCTAGCGGGAGACTACGAGCAGTACTTC. It yields the protein CASSLYLAGDYEQYF.

Only a few counts were recorded for this clonotype. This CDR3 is CASSQGEGGQETQYF. CDR3 DNA: TGTGCCAGCAGCCAGGGAGAGGGGGGACAAGAGACCCAGTACTTC. The V and J genes are TRBV4-2 and TRBJ2-5; TRBD1 or TRBD2 may be the D gene (6 bases each). Germline values: CDR1 LGHNA, CDR2 YNFKEQ. Between the trimmed V and J ends, which lost 3 bases and 2 bases, there was a span of 13 bases. The length of the CDR3 is 15 residues.

This clonotype was picked up many times. The rearrangement uses TRBV7-9 and TRBJ2-1, with a weak D call TRBD1 (6 bases). The CDR3 consists of 12 residues. Trimming cost V 7 bases and J 8 bases, with 12 bases left between them. Germline V lookup: CDR1 SEHNR, CDR2 FQNEAQ (reference sequence). This CDR3 is CASTLSGDEQFF. CDR3 DNA sequence: TGTGCCAGCACCCTATCAGGGGATGAGCAGTTCTTC.

This clonotype was counted at least ten times. The rearrangement links TRBV7-8 to TRBJ2-1; D unclear. The ends were cut back, 1 base at V and 5 bases at J, with 3 bases in the middle. Germline lookup yields CDR1 SGHVS and CDR2 FQNEAQ. The CDR3 length is 12 residues. CDR3 DNA: TGTGCCAGCAGCTTAGTTAACAATGAGCAGTTCTTC. Protein: CASSLVNNEQFF. Variable domain in full (rest from reference TRBV7-8 and TRBJ2-1): GAGVSQSPRYKVAKRGQDVALRCDPISGHVSLFWYQQALGQGPEFLTYFQNEAQLDKSGLPSDRFFAERPEGSVSTLKIQRTQQEDSAVYLCASSLVNNEQFFGPGTRLTVL.

The table lists this clonotype with many counts. The gene calls are TRBV28 and TRBJ2-5; the D is unclear. Germline V CDR1 and CDR2: MDHEN, SYDVKM. CDR3 size: 10 residues. V lost 8 bases, J lost 4 bases, and 5 bases lay in between. CDR3 amino acids: CASALETQYF. As DNA, the CDR3 is TGTGCCAGCGCTTTAGAGACCCAGTACTTC.

This clonotype was seen a few times. The J gene is TRBJ2-3, the V gene TRBV7-6; 12 bases match TRBD2. The germline CDR1 and CDR2 sequences are SGHVS and FNYEAQ. The CDR3 runs to 16 residues. The ends lost 5 bases at V and 1 base at J; junction bases unmatched: 4. The CDR3 region has the DNA TGTGCCAGCAGCCTTTGGACTAGCGGGGGCACAGATACGCAGTATTTT. This encodes CASSLWTSGGTDTQYF.

This clonotype has ten or more counts. The chain couples TRBV27 to TRBJ2-5; unclear D gene. The CDR3 consists of 13 residues. Per the germline V gene, CDR1 is MNHEY and CDR2 is SMNVEV (reference sequence). Trimming cost V 6 bases and J 5 bases, with 13 bases left between them. For the CDR3, the DNA is TGTGCCAGCAGCCTGTTTTGGGCGGAGACCCAGTACTTC. It translates to CASSLFWAETQYF.

The chain has TRBV3-1 and TRBJ2-1, with 13 positions matching TRBD2. CDR3 size: 17 residues. Germline trimming cut 1 base from V and 8 bases from J; bases unmatched to any gene: 8. The germline gives CDR1 LGHDT, CDR2 YNNKEL (reference sequence). The CDR3 loop reads CASSQGVTSGRAHEQFF. The CDR3 nucleotides are TGTGCCAGCAGCCAAGGCGTTACTAGCGGGAGGGCCCATGAGCAGTTCTTC.

Only a few counts were recorded for this clonotype. The genes are TRBV19 and TRBJ2-1; no definite D call. CDR1 is LNHDA and CDR2 is SQIVND in the germline V gene (reference sequence). The CDR3 has 11 amino acids. V lost 6 bases and J 6 bases, leaving 6 bases between the germline ends. CDR3 bases: TGTGCCAGTAGGCGGCTCAATGAGCAGTTCTTC. Translated: CASRRLNEQFF.

This clonotype occurred many times. The chain is built from TRBV27 and TRBJ2-2, with D uncertain. The ends were cut back, 6 bases at V and 2 bases at J, with 7 bases in the middle. Germline V lookup: CDR1 MNHEY, CDR2 SMNVEV (reference sequence). This CDR3 has 13 residues. The chain's CDR3 is CASSPLNTGELFF. The CDR3 DNA reads TGTGCCAGCAGCCCCCTCAACACCGGGGAGCTGTTTTTT.

This clonotype has a count of ten or more. The rearrangement uses TRBV7-8 and TRBJ2-1, with 11 bases identical to TRBD2. Unmatched junction bases numbered 7, after V lost 5 bases and J lost 1 base. Germline V CDR1 and CDR2: SGHVS, FQNEAQ. The CDR3 loop spans 17 amino acids. This CDR3 reads CASSPILAGESYNEQFF. CDR3 bases: TGTGCCAGCAGCCCGATACTAGCGGGGGAATCCTACAATGAGCAGTTCTTC.